The clone carrying this T cell receptor beta chain was counted at least ten times. Antigen unknown. Germline loops: CDR1 LGHNA, CDR2 YSLEER. V was pared by 4 bases and J by 7 bases, with 19 bases between. The CDR3 runs to 16 residues. The sample is drawn from a study of T-cell reconstitution after alpha-beta-depleted transplantation in children. The study's findings and limits: Where some patients showed high TCRbeta diversity at day 60, it came from recipient T cells and thymic progenitors that had survived. Alpha-beta T cells about two months after transplant reportedly derived from several hundred expanded graft clones.

Using unique molecular identifiers, the investigators prepared the TCRbeta library. TCRdb re-called the PCR reads with MiXCR, one entry per CDR3 protein. The repertoire consists of around 300,000 distinct CDR3 sequences, with 11% occurring once and the leading ten covering about a quarter. The chain recombines TRBV4-3 with TRBJ2-2; TRBD1 is a possible D gene (7 bases). The sequencing used peripheral blood, collected 180 days after TCRalphabeta/CD19-depleted stem cell transplant. The sequence came from a male patient between 2 and 15 years old who had a stem cell transplant for chronic granulomatous disease, so the T cells may come from the graft donor. The CDR3 coding sequence is TGCGCCAGCAGCCGCGTATCAGGGGGGTGGGACGGGGAGCTGTTTTTT. It translates to CASSRVSGGWDGELFF.